The sequence of this T cell receptor beta chain was determined in a study of cytomegalovirus exposure and HLA in healthy donors. PCR employed 60 Vbeta and 13 Jbeta primers. Repertoires were generated with immunoSEQ multiplex PCR, while TCRdb's copy carries only in-frame clones and drops some. Of 130,000 or so clones listed, 60% to 80% are singletons. This clone was counted a single time. Sequencing input: PBMCs. The sequence was obtained from a woman between 55 and 75 years old in good health and CMV-seronegative.

The CDR3, as DNA: TGCAGCGTTGATGGGCTAGCGGGACCTACAGATACGCAGTATTTT. This sequence encodes CSVDGLAGPTDTQYF. The chain employs TRBV29-1 and TRBJ2-3; 9 nucleotides align to TRBD2. Germline V gene data show CDR1 as SQVTM and CDR2 as ANQGSEA. The CDR3 covers 15 residues. J was trimmed by 3 bases and V by 3 bases; bases with no gene match: 7.